This TCR beta chain is from a study of shared clonotypes between healthy human individuals. Sequencing was performed with immunoSEQ multiplex PCR; in TCRdb, only in-frame clones are kept and a portion is missing. Found here are around 120,000 clones, 65% to 75% of them singletons; the top ten hold almost 25%. The germline CDR1 and CDR2 sequences are MNHEY and SMNVEV (reference sequence). Trimming took off 4 bases at V and 4 bases at J, with 16 bases between the two ends. This CDR3 contains 15 residues. Healthy HIV-negative adults without recent acute infections or vaccinations served as donors. Points from the study as a whole: Donors were few, which limited the genetic and exposure-history diversity represented.

This clone was seen at least ten times. Its antigen is unknown. Sequences were obtained from memory CD8+ T cells sorted from blood. Subset described: CD45RO+ cells pooled with CCR7-negative TemRA cells. The chain employs TRBV27 and TRBJ1-1; D is perhaps TRBD1 (5 bases). The sequence was obtained from a woman aged 25 to 39 in good health. For the CDR3, the DNA is TGTGCCAGCAGTTCCTGGTTGGGGGTGGGCACTGAAGCTTTCTTT. Protein sequence: CASSSWLGVGTEAFF.